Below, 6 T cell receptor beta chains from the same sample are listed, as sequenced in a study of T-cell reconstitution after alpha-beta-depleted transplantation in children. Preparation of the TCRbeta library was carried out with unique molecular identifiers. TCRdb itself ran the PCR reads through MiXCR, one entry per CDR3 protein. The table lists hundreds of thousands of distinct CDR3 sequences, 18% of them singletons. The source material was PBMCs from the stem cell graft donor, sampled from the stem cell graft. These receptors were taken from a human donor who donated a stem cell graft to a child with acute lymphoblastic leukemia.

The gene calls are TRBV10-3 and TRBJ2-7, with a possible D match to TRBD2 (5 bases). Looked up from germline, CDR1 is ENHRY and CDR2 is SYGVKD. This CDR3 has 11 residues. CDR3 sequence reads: CAISDRSGTYV. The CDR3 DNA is TGTGCCATCAGTGATAGGAGCGGCACTTATGTC.

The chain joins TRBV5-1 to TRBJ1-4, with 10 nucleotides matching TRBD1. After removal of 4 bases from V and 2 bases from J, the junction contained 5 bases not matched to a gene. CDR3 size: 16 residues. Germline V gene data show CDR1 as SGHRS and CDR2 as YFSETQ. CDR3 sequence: CASSRQGAGTNEKLFF. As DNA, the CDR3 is TGCGCCAGCAGCCGACAGGGGGCCGGGACTAATGAAAAACTGTTTTTT.

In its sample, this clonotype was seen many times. The CDR3 nucleotides are TGTGCCAGTAAATGGAGGGACACTGAAGCTTTCTTT. It encodes CASKWRDTEAFF. The chain combines TRBV19 with TRBJ1-1; D unresolved. CDR1 and CDR2 from the germline V gene are LNHDA and SQIVND (reference sequence). CDR3 length equals 12 residues. Trimming left V 7 bases short and J 3 bases short, with 9 bases between.

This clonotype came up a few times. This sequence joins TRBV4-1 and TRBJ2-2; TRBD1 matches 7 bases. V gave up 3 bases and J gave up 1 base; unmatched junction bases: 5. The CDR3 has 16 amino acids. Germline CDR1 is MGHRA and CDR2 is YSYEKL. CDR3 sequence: CASSQSNRGNTGELFF. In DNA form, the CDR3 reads TGCGCCAGCAGCCAGTCTAACAGGGGGAACACCGGGGAGCTGTTTTTT.

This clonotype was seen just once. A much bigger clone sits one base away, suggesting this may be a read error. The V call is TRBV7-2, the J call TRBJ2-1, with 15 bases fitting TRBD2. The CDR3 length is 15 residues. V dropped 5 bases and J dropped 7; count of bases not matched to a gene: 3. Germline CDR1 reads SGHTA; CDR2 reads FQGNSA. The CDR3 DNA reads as TGTGCCAGCAGCGCGGGACTAGCGGGAGGAAATGAGCAGTTCTTC. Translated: CASSAGLAGGNEQFF. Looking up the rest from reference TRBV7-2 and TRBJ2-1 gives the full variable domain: GAGVSQSPSNKVTEKGKDVELRCDPISGHTALYWYRQSLGQGLEFLIYFQGNSAPDKSGLPSDRFSAERTGGSVSTLTIQRTQQEDSAVYLCASSAGLAGGNEQFFGPGTRLTVL.

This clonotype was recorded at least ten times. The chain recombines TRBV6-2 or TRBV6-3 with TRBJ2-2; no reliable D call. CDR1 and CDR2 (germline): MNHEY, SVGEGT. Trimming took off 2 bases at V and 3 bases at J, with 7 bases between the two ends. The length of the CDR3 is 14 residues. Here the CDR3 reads CASSYGSDTGELFF. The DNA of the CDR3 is TGTGCCAGCAGTTACGGGTCAGACACCGGGGAGCTGTTTTTT.